This is a list of T cell receptor beta chains from one sample in a study of T cell clones after liver transplantation. Clones were sequenced by immunoSEQ multiplex PCR, and TCRdb holds only the in-frame ones, with some missing. The table includes roughly 120,000 clones, about nine tenths detected once. The sample consisted of CD4+ T cells from blood, taken 12 months after liver transplant. These receptors were collected from a human patient who received a liver transplant. A share of the T cells may be of graft donor origin. Each CDR3 is given with its conserved first and last residue. A D gene is named only where the DNA matches it firmly. For some rows the clone size is stated as once, few or many, or as a class when expanded; others skip it.

11	TRBV7-8	TRBJ2-7	-	-	TGTGCCAGCAGCGGGGAGGACGAGCAGTACTTC	CASSGEDEQYF
17	TRBV23-1	TRBJ2-3	-	TRBD2	TGCGCCAGCAGTCAATCGAAGAACAGCGGGAGGACAGATACGCAGTATTTT	CASSQSKNSGRTDTQYF
13	TRBV18	TRBJ2-6	-	-	TGTGCCAGCTCACTAACTGGGGCCAACGTCCTGACTTTC	CASSLTGANVLTF
15	TRBV11-2	TRBJ2-7	-	-	TGTGCCAGCAGCTTAGACCGGAGGACTAATCACGAGCAGTACTTC	CASSLDRRTNHEQYF
16	TRBV14	TRBJ2-3	-	-	TGTGCCAGCAGCCAAGCAGGACGGCCAAGGACAAATACGCAGTATTTT	CASSQAGRPRTNTQYF
9	TRBV10-1	TRBJ2-3	-	TRBD2	TGCGCCTACGGGACTAGCGGATTGTTT	CAYGTSGLF
16	TRBV14	TRBJ1-2	once	TRBD1	TGTGCCAGCAGCCCCTCCAAAGGACAGGCCATCTATGGCTACACCTTC	CASSPSKGQAIYGYTF
18	TRBV4-2	TRBJ2-3	-	TRBD2	TGTGCCAGCAGCCAAGAATCCGGCGGTAGCGGGGGCACAGATACGCAGTATTTT	CASSQESGGSGGTDTQYF
13	TRBV10-3	TRBJ2-7	-	TRBD2	TGTGCCATCAGTGACCTAGCGGGAGATGAGCAGTACTTC	CAISDLAGDEQYF
14	TRBV5-1	TRBJ2-7	-	TRBD1	TGCGCCAGCAGCTTGGAGGGGACAGACTACGAGCAGTACTTC	CASSLEGTDYEQYF
20	TRBV5-1	TRBJ2-2	-	TRBD2	TGCGCCAGCAGCTTGCGAGGGGGGACTAGCGGGAGGTCGAACACCGGGGAGCTGTTTTTT	CASSLRGGTSGRSNTGELFF
16	TRBV11-2	TRBJ2-4	-	TRBD1	TGTGCCAGCAGCTCAAGAATGGGACAGGGAGGAAACATTCAGTACTTC	CASSSRMGQGGNIQYF
13	TRBV10-2	TRBJ1-4	-	-	TGCGCCAGCAGTGTGGCAGGGGATGAAAAACTGTTTTTT	CASSVAGDEKLFF
12	TRBV11-3	TRBJ2-5	-	-	TGTGCCAGCAGCACTCGGAAGGAGACCCAGTACTTC	CASSTRKETQYF
15	TRBV10-1	TRBJ2-2	-	TRBD1	TGCGCCAGCAGTCAGGGACAGGGGGGCACCGGGGAGCTGTTTTTT	CASSQGQGGTGELFF
16	TRBV27	TRBJ2-1	-	TRBD2	TGTGCCAGCAGTTTCCCTCGGGAGGGTACCGACAATGAGCAGTTCTTC	CASSFPREGTDNEQFF
15	TRBV27	TRBJ1-6	once	TRBD1	TGTGCCAGCAGTTTCTCTTCGGGACAGAATTCACCCCTCCACTTT	CASSFSSGQNSPLHF
15	TRBV12-5	TRBJ2-5	-	TRBD1	TGTGCTAGTGGACCCGGGACAGGGGGTAGGGAGACCCAGTACTTC	CASGPGTGGRETQYF
16	TRBV7-2	TRBJ2-7	-	TRBD2	TGTGCCAGCAGCTCAGGACTAGCGGGCGGAGCCTACGAGCAGTACTTC	CASSSGLAGGAYEQYF
15	TRBV7-2	TRBJ2-7	-	-	TGTGCCAGCAGCTTAGCGGCCGTGGTCCCCTACGAGCAGTACTTC	CASSLAAVVPYEQYF
24	TRBV5-1	TRBJ2-6	few	TRBD2	TGCGCCAGCAGCTTGGCGGGACAGGGGGTCGGACTAGCGGGAGTGGGTGGTTTGGCCAACGTCCTGACTTTC	CASSLAGQGVGLAGVGGLANVLTF
11	TRBV20-1	TRBJ2-4	-	-	TGCAGTGCGGACACCGGGACCGGTCAGTACTTC	CSADTGTGQYF
15	TRBV11-2	TRBJ1-4	-	-	TGTGCCAGCAGCTTGGACGGGCGAACTAATGAAAAACTGTTTTTT	CASSLDGRTNEKLFF
14	TRBV28	TRBJ2-7	-	TRBD1	TGTGCTGTCCTTAAAGGACAGGGGGCTTACGAGCAGTACTTC	CAVLKGQGAYEQYF
14	TRBV4-1	TRBJ2-7	-	TRBD1	TGCGCCAGCAGCCTCGGACAGGTGTCCTACGAGCAGTACTTC	CASSLGQVSYEQYF
13	TRBV6-5	TRBJ2-1	-	TRBD1	TGTGCCAGCAGTTACGGGACAGGGGTTGAAAAGTTCTTC	CASSYGTGVEKFF
15	TRBV19	TRBJ2-3	-	TRBD2	TGTGCCAGTAGTATGGGAGGGCCGATGTTAGATACGCAGTATTTT	CASSMGGPMLDTQYF
15	TRBV11-2	TRBJ2-1	-	-	TGTGCCAGCAGCTACGGACGGGGAAGGGGAGATGAGCAGTTCTTC	CASSYGRGRGDEQFF
16	TRBV5-1	TRBJ2-1	few	TRBD2	TGCGCCAGCAGCTTGGGATCTAGCGGGAGTCATGATGAGCAGTTCTTC	CASSLGSSGSHDEQFF
14	TRBV15	TRBJ2-7	-	TRBD1	TGTGCCACCAGCAGAGCGGGACAGGGATACGAGCAGTACTTC	CATSRAGQGYEQYF
15	TRBV2	TRBJ1-1	-	TRBD1	TGTGCCAGCAGTGACAGGTTGGCAGGGGGTACTGAAGCTTTCTTT	CASSDRLAGGTEAFF
14	TRBV5-1	TRBJ2-7	few	-	TGCGCCAGCAGCTTGGGCCAGCCAGGCTACGAGCAGTACTTC	CASSLGQPGYEQYF
12	TRBV2	TRBJ2-5	few	-	TGTGCCAGCCTCATGTACCAAGAGACCCAGTACTTC	CASLMYQETQYF
12	TRBV6-4	TRBJ2-1	-	-	TGTGCCAAAAGAGAGGGGGGCCATGAGCAGTTCTTC	CAKREGGHEQFF
16	TRBV28	TRBJ2-5	-	TRBD2	TGTGCCAGCAAGGCTATTCGGGACTATGTCACCGAGACCCAGTACTTC	CASKAIRDYVTETQYF
16	TRBV29-1	TRBJ2-1	-	-	TGCAGCGTTACCCTCGCCACAGGGTCTCAATACAATGAGCAGTTCTTC	CSVTLATGSQYNEQFF
14	TRBV7-9	TRBJ2-5	-	-	TGTGCCAGCAGCTTAATACTGAACCAAGAGACCCAGTACTTC	CASSLILNQETQYF
13	TRBV28	TRBJ1-5	-	TRBD1	TGTGCCAGTGGGGACAGGGTCGGCCAGCCCCAGCATTTT	CASGDRVGQPQHF
14	TRBV4-3	TRBJ2-7	-	TRBD2	TGCGCCAGCAGCCAGACTAGCGGGAGGGACGAGCAGTACTTC	CASSQTSGRDEQYF
16	TRBV4-2	TRBJ2-1	-	TRBD2	TGTGCCAGCAGCGCCGAGATCACTAGCGGGAGACATGAGCAGTTCTTC	CASSAEITSGRHEQFF
12	TRBV5-6	TRBJ1-1	-	-	TGTGCCAGCAGCTTCCCTAACACTGAAGCTTTCTTT	CASSFPNTEAFF
14	TRBV5-6	TRBJ2-4	-	-	TGTGCCAGCAGTCCCTGGCTAGCCAAAAACATTCAGTACTTC	CASSPWLAKNIQYF
15	TRBV27	TRBJ2-3	-	-	TGTGCCAGCAGTTTACGAGATACTAGCACAGATACGCAGTATTTT	CASSLRDTSTDTQYF
14	TRBV7-9	TRBJ2-1	-	TRBD2	TGTGCCAGCAGCTTAGCGCCTAGCGGGAATGAGCAGTTCTTC	CASSLAPSGNEQFF
15	TRBV5-1	TRBJ2-3	-	-	TGCGCCAGGGACGTACGGGAGAGCCTCACAGATACGCAGTATTTT	CARDVRESLTDTQYF
15	TRBV5-1	TRBJ2-2	-	TRBD1	TGCGCCAGCACCAATACAGGGGGCATCACCGGGGAGCTGTTTTTT	CASTNTGGITGELFF
15	TRBV15	TRBJ2-7	-	-	TGTGCCACCAGCAGAGAAGAAGGGGCCCTCTCCGAGCAGTACTTC	CATSREEGALSEQYF
17	TRBV5-4	TRBJ2-2	-	-	TGTGCCAGCAGCCCTTCCCCTCGGCGGGCGAACACCGGGGAGCTGTTTTTT	CASSPSPRRANTGELFF
14	TRBV10-3	TRBJ2-5	-	-	TGTGCCATCAGTGTTGGCGAGATAGGGGAGACCCAGTACTTC	CAISVGEIGETQYF
15	TRBV6-4	TRBJ2-1	-	TRBD2	TGTGCCAGCAGTGACTCGGGACTAGATCACAATGAGCAGTTCTTC	CASSDSGLDHNEQFF
16	TRBV7-9	TRBJ2-1	-	TRBD2	TGTGCCAGCAGCTTAGGGACTAGCGGGAGTATGAATGAGCAGTTCTTC	CASSLGTSGSMNEQFF
15	TRBV19	TRBJ2-1	-	TRBD1	TGTGCCAGTAGCAGGGACAGTTTCTCCTACAATGAGCAGTTCTTC	CASSRDSFSYNEQFF
14	TRBV9	TRBJ2-7	-	TRBD1	TGTGCCAGCAGCGTCGCACAGGGGGCCTACGAGCAGTACTTC	CASSVAQGAYEQYF
13	TRBV2	TRBJ2-5	-	-	TGTGCCAGCAGCGAGGGCCCTTGGGAGACCCAGTACTTC	CASSEGPWETQYF
14	TRBV6-1	TRBJ2-1	-	-	TGTGCCAGCAGTGAAGGTAACAGTTTCAATGAGCAGTTCTTC	CASSEGNSFNEQFF
14	TRBV6-5	TRBJ1-2	once	-	TGTGCCAGTAGTTACTCAGGGAACGACTATGGCTACACCTTC	CASSYSGNDYGYTF
15	TRBV11-2	TRBJ2-3	-	TRBD2	TGTGCCAGCAGCTTACGAGCGGGAAGCACAGATACGCAGTATTTT	CASSLRAGSTDTQYF
15	TRBV9	TRBJ1-4	-	TRBD1	TGTGCCAGCAGCGTATCACCTGACAGGGATGAAAAACTGTTTTTT	CASSVSPDRDEKLFF
15	TRBV5-1	TRBJ2-7	once	TRBD1	TGCGCCAGCAGCTTGACGACAGGGGCTCCGGGCGAGCAGTACTTC	CASSLTTGAPGEQYF
15	TRBV6-5	TRBJ1-3	-	-	TGTGCCAGCACGTTAGTCCTTGGGGCTGGAAACACCATATATTTT	CASTLVLGAGNTIYF